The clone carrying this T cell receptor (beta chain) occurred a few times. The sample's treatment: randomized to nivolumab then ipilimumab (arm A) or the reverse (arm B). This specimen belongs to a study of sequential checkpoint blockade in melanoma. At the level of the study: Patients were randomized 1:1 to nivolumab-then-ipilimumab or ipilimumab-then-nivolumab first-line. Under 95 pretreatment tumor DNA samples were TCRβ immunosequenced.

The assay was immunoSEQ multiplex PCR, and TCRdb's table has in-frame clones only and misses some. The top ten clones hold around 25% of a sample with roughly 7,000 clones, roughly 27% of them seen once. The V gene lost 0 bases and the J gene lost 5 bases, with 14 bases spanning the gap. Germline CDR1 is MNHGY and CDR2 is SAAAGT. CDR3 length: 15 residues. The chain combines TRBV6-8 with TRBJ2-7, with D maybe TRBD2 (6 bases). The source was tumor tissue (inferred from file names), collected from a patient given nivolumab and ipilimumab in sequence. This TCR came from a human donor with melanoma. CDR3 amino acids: CASSYSIGSGNEQYF. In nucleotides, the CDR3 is TGTGCCAGCAGTTACTCGATCGGGAGCGGCAACGAGCAGTACTTC.